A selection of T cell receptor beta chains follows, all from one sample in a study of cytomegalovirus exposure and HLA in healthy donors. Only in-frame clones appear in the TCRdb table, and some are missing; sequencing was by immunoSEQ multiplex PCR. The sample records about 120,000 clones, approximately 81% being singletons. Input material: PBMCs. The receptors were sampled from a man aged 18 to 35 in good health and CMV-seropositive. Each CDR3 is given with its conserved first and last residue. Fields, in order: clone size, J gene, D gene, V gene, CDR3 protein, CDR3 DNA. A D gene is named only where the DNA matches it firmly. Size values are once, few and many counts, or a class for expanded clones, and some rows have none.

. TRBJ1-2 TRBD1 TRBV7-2 CASRGGQGGSGYGYTF TGTGCCTCCCGGGGGGGACAGGGAGGGTCAGGTTATGGCTACACCTTC
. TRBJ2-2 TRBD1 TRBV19 CASRGQGTNTGELFF TGTGCCAGTAGGGGACAGGGAACGAACACCGGGGAGCTGTTTTTT
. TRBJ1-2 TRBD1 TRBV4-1 CASSLPTGRDGYTF TGCGCCAGCAGCCTTCCGACAGGGCGAGATGGCTACACCTTC
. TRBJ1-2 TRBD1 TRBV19 CASSPRRDSDGYTF TGTGCCAGTAGTCCAAGACGGGACAGTGATGGCTACACCTTC
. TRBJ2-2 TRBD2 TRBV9 CASSTGTTYTGELFF TGTGCCAGCAGCACCGGGACTACTTACACCGGGGAGCTGTTTTTT
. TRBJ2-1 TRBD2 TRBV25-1 CASSAQREAWISYNEQFF TGTGCCAGCAGTGCCCAGCGGGAGGCCTGGATCTCCTACAATGAGCAGTTCTTC
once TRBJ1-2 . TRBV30 CAWSQVGGLHGYTF TGTGCCTGGAGTCAGGTGGGGGGGTTACATGGCTACACCTTC
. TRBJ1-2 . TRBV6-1 CASSEAPGRYGYTF TGTGCCAGCAGTGAAGCCCCCGGGAGGTATGGCTACACCTTC
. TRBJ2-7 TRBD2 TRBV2 CATQGGWAGGNYEQYF TGTGCCACCCAGGGGGGGTGGGCGGGAGGGAACTACGAGCAGTACTTC
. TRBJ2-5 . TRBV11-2 CASSLQGSSRETQYF TGTGCCAGCAGCTTACAGGGGTCAAGTAGGGAGACCCAGTACTTC
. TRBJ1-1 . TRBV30 CAWSVTEAVAFF TGTGCCTGGAGTGTAACAGAAGCGGTAGCTTTCTTT